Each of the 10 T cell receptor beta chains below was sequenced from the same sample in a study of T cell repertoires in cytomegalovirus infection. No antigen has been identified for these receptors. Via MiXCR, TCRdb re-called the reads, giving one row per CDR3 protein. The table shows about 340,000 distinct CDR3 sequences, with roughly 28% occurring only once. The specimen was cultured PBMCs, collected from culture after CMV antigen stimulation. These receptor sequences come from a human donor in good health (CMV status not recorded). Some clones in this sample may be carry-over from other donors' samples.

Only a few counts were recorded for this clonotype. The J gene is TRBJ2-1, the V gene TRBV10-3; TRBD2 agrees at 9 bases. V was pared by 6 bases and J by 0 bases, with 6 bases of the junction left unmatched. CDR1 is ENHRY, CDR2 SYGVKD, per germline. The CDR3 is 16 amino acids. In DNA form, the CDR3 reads TGTGCCATCAGGGAGACTAGCGGAAGCTCCTACAATGAGCAGTTCTTC. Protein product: CAIRETSGSSYNEQFF.

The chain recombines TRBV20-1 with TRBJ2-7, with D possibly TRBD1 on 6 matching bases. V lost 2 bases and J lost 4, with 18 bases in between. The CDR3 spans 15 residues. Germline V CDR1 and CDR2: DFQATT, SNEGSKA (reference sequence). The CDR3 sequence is CSARKGQIGEYEQYF. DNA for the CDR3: TGCAGTGCTAGAAAAGGACAGATAGGAGAATACGAGCAGTACTTC.

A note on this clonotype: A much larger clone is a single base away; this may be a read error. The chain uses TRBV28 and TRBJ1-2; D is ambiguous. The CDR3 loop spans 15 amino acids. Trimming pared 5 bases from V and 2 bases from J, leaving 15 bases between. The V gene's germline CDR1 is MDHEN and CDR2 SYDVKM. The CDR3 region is CASSPRPDGNYGYTF. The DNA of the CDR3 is TGTGCCAGCAGTCCCAGACCGGACGGGAACTATGGCTACACCTTC.

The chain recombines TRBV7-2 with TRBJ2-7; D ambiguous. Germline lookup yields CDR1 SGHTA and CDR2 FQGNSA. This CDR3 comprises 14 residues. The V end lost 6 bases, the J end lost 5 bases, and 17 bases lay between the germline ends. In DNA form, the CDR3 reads TGTGCCAGCAGGGACCCATTGCGAAGGCACGAGCAGTACTTC. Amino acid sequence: CASRDPLRRHEQYF.

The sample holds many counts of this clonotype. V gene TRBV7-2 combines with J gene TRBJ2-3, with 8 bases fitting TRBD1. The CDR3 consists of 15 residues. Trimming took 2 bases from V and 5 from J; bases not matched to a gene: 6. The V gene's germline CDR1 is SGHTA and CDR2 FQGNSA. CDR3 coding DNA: TGTGCCAGCAGCTTAATGCAGGGGGCCGGAGATACGCAGTATTTT. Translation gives CASSLMQGAGDTQYF.

CDR3 protein: CASSTGRRDPGPHEQYF. In nucleotides, the CDR3 is TGTGCCAGTAGTACCGGGCGGAGAGATCCGGGGCCTCACGAGCAGTACTTC. The V and J genes are TRBV19 and TRBJ2-7, with D perhaps TRBD1 or TRBD2 (5 bases each). V shed 4 bases and J shed 5 bases, with 24 bases lying between them. This CDR3 spans 17 amino acids. Germline loops: CDR1 LNHDA, CDR2 SQIVND (reference sequence).

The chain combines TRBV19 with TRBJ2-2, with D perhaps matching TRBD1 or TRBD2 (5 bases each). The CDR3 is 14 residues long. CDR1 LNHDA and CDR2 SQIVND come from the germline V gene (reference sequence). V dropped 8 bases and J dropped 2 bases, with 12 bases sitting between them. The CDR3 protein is CASRGPQNTGELFF. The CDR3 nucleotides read TGTGCCAGTCGGGGACCGCAAAACACCGGGGAGCTGTTTTTT.

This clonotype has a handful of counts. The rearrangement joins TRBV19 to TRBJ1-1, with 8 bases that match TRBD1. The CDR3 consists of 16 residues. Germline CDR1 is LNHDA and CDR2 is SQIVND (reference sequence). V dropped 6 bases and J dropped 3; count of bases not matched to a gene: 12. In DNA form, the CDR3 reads TGTGCCAGTAGCCCCGACAGGGGACGAGAGGACACTGAAGCTTTCTTT. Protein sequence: CASSPDRGREDTEAFF.

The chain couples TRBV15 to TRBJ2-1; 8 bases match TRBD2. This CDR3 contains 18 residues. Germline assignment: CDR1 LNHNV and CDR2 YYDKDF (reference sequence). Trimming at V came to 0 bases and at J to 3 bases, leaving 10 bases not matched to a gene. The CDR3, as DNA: TGTGCCACCAGCAGAGATGGCGGTGCGGGGGGATTCTACAATGAGCAGTTCTTC. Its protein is CATSRDGGAGGFYNEQFF.

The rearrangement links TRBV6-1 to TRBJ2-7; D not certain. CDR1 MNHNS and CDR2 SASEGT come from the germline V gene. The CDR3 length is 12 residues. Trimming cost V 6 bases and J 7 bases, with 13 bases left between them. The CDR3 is CASSRTPREQYF. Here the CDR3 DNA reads TGTGCCAGCAGCAGGACCCCCCGGGAGCAGTACTTC.